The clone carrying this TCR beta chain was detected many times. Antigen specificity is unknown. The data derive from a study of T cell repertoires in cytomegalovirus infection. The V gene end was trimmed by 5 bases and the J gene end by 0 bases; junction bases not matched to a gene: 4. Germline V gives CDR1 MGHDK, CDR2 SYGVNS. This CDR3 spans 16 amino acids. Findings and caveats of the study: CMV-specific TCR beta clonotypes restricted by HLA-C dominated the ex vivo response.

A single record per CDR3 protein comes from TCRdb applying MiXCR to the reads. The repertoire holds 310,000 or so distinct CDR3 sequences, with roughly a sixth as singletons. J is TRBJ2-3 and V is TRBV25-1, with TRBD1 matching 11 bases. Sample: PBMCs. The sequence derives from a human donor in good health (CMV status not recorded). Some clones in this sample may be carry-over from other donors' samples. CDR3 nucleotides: TGTGCCAGCAGTCCCGGGACAGGGGGAAGCACAGATACGCAGTATTTT. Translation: CASSPGTGGSTDTQYF.